This TCR beta chain was recorded in a study of regulatory T cells in long-lasting Graves disease. Study-level points and caveats: Favored gene segments in persistent disease were TRBV28, TRBJ1-2 and TRBJ2-5. Patients whose Graves' disease persisted exhibited lower TCR diversity than those newly diagnosed.

CDR3 regions were amplified by Arm-PCR using iRepertoire HTBI primers to build TCR beta libraries. TCRdb reanalysed the multiplex PCR reads using MiXCR and keeps one entry per CDR3 protein. The repertoire holds a few hundred thousand distinct CDR3 sequences, with around 16% as singletons. The CDR3 runs 15 residues. The germline gives CDR1 SNHLY, CDR2 FYNNEI. V lost 7 bases to trimming and J lost 2 bases; unmatched junction nucleotides: 7. Time point denoted: newly diagnosed GD, antithyroid drugs for less than 3 months. Following extraction of RNA from PBMCs, that RNA was used to make the TCR library. This clonotype was counted ten times or more. Its antigen is currently unknown.

The sample here was peripheral blood mononuclear cells (PBMCs), taken at new diagnosis, from a patient treated with antithyroid drugs. The chain couples TRBV2 to TRBJ2-3, with 9 bases identical to TRBD2. The sequence derives from a female donor with Graves disease. In nucleotides, the CDR3 is TGTGCCAGCACTGAGACTAGCGGCTACACAGATACGCAGTATTTT. This codes for CASTETSGYTDTQYF.